This T cell receptor beta chain was identified during a study of neurological immune-mediated disorders. The CDR3 has 14 residues. Germline V CDR1 and CDR2: SEHNR, FQNEAQ (reference sequence). J gave up 6 bases and V 5 bases, and 5 bases lay outside the gene matches. Each CDR3 protein is one row after TCRdb ran MiXCR on the 5' RACE reads. Of some 77,000 distinct CDR3 sequences in the sample, around 9.9% are singletons; the top ten hold about 1.7%. There are many counts of this clonotype. The receptor comes from a man aged 45-65 years in good health. The material sequenced was PBMCs. J is TRBJ2-2 and V is TRBV7-9, with 8 bases matching TRBD2. As DNA, the CDR3 is TGTGCCAGCAGCGCGGGACTAGTCGCCGGGGAGCTGTTTTTT. Its protein is CASSAGLVAGELFF. The entire variable domain, with the rest obtained from reference TRBV7-9 and TRBJ2-2, is as follows: DTGVSQNPRHKITKRGQNVTFRCDPISEHNRLYWYRQTLGQGPEFLTYFQNEAQLEKSRLLSDRFSAERPKGSFSTLEIQRTEQGDSAMYLCASSAGLVAGELFFGEGSRLTVL.